These T cell receptor beta chains were read from a single sample in a study of early T cells in non-severe SARS-CoV-2 infection. Each CDR3 protein is one row after TCRdb ran MiXCR on the 5' RACE reads. The sample holds 20,000 to 25,000 distinct CDR3 sequences, more than 3.5% seen once. The sample was whole blood. The receptors originated from an adult who was a healthcare worker with PCR-confirmed SARS-CoV-2 infection or an uninfected control (not recorded which). Each CDR3 is given without its conserved first and last residue.

TRBJ2-7,TRBV10-3,AISQGVEQY
TRBJ2-2,TRBV7-9,ASSLRSLLANTGELF
TRBJ1-4,TRBV7-9,ASSLRQGINEKLF
TRBJ2-3,TRBV10-3,AISELPDTQY
TRBJ2-7,TRBV7-3,ASSLLVGSYEQY
TRBJ2-7,TRBV4-1,ASSHGHNEQY
TRBJ2-3,TRBV6-5,ASSYSVVHTDTQY
TRBJ2-7,TRBV5-5,ASSLGQGVPYEQY
TRBJ2-3,TRBV6-2/TRBV6-3,ASSERAGGADTQY
TRBJ2-5,TRBV11-2,ASSGTDLYQVETQY
TRBJ1-5,TRBV5-1,ASSWSGGNQPQH
TRBJ2-7,TRBV20-1,SARTVQTYEQY
TRBJ2-1,TRBV7-9,ASSYTSGEHNEQF
TRBJ2-3,TRBV28,ASSPPDRDPDTQY
TRBJ1-1,TRBV6-5,ASSPAFPGTEAF
TRBJ2-6,TRBV20-1,SASSRDLSGANVLT
TRBJ1-2,TRBV19,ASSIGQGSSNYGYT
TRBJ2-3,TRBV24-1,ATTARADPTDTQY
TRBJ1-1,TRBV5-5,ASSPSTEAF
TRBJ1-1,TRBV18,ASSPYNTNTEAF
TRBJ1-4,TRBV18,ASSPGGSNEKLF
TRBJ1-5,TRBV20-1,SGRTDTFYSNQPQH
TRBJ2-7,TRBV15,ATSSQDRGSEQY
TRBJ1-5,TRBV3-1,ASSQGASQPQH
TRBJ2-5,TRBV5-4,ASSLPTRKETQY
TRBJ2-3,TRBV6-2/TRBV6-3,ASSAPRGHEWADTQY
TRBJ2-5,TRBV20-1,SAPRWLAGGLLQETQY
TRBJ1-2,TRBV2,ASGSYGYT
TRBJ1-4,TRBV4-3,ASSQERSSEKLF
TRBJ1-5,TRBV6-2/TRBV6-3,ASSWTGHQPQH
TRBJ1-1,TRBV7-3,ASRKGPNTEAF
TRBJ2-2,TRBV6-4,ASSAGGTGELF
TRBJ1-2,TRBV29-1,SVEDQGAYLYGYT
TRBJ2-3,TRBV2,ASMRSSTTDTQY
TRBJ2-3,TRBV20-1,SAGPSGVTDTQY
TRBJ2-3,TRBV4-3,ASSQDRGGGYTDTQY
TRBJ2-3,TRBV28,ASSRDSDTQY
TRBJ2-3,TRBV28,ASSLARRVDTQY
TRBJ2-3,TRBV4-3,ASSQVFGRGTVKDTQY
TRBJ2-1,TRBV7-2,ASSWTSGGTKSSYNEQF
TRBJ2-3,TRBV6-1,ASSEETDTQY
TRBJ2-7,TRBV7-9,ASSGNRYEQY
TRBJ1-3,TRBV5-1,ASSLASGDSGNTIY
TRBJ1-2,TRBV29-1,SVDLGKLGYGYT
TRBJ1-4,TRBV18,ASSPGAQGEKLF
TRBJ1-2,TRBV29-1,SVVGQARADT
TRBJ2-7,TRBV7-3,ASSLEPTGSSYEQY
TRBJ1-1,TRBV4-3,ASSQESLQEDTEAF
TRBJ2-3,TRBV4-2,ASSQGLAGGTDTQY
TRBJ2-7,TRBV9,ASSAGDSSYEQY
TRBJ2-7,TRBV20-1,SARGGDRLFFSYEQY
TRBJ2-7,TRBV7-2,ASSLFGGTSSYEQY
TRBJ2-3,TRBV7-3,ASSLIVGGPTDTQY
TRBJ2-3,TRBV12-3/TRBV12-4,ASSPAILAGGLTDTQY
TRBJ2-1,TRBV19,ASSLEGSYNEQF
TRBJ1-4,TRBV5-5,ASSFSRGDWTNEKLF
TRBJ2-3,TRBV7-9,ASSLAAGSDTQY